What follows describes a single TCR beta chain. With 5 bases clipped from V and 3 bases from J, the junction kept 7 bases outside the gene matches. Germline V lookup: CDR1 SGDLS, CDR2 YYNGEE. This CDR3 has 14 residues. This sample stems from a study of cytomegalovirus exposure and HLA in healthy donors. Only in-frame clones appear in the TCRdb table, and some are missing; sequencing was by immunoSEQ multiplex PCR. Among 220,000 or so clones, approximately 82% were seen once, and the ten largest hold 4.5% to 6%. This TCR derives from a woman under 30 in good health and CMV-seronegative. The sequencing input was PBMCs. J is TRBJ2-5 and V is TRBV9, with 7 bases identical to TRBD1. For the CDR3, the DNA is TGTGCCAGCAGTATTGGGACAGATGAAGAGACCCAGTACTTC. Its translation is CASSIGTDEETQYF. Together with reference TRBV9 and TRBJ2-5, the CDR3 gives the full variable domain: DSGVTQTPKHLITATGQRVTLRCSPRSGDLSVYWYQQSLDQGLQFLIQYYNGEERAKGNILERFSAQQFPDLHSELNLSSLELGDSALYFCASSIGTDEETQYFGPGTRLLVL.